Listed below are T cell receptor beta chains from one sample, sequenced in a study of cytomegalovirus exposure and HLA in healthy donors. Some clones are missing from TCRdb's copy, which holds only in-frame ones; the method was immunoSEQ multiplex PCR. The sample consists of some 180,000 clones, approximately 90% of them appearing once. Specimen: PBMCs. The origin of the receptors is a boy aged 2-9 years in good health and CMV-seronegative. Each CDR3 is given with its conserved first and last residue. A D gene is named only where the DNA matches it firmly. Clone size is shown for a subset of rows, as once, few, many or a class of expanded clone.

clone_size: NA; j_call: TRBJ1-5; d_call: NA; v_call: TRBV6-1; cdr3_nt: TGTGCCAGCAGTGAAGCGCAGGGGTTTGGGCAGCCCCAGCATTTT; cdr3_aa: CASSEAQGFGQPQHF
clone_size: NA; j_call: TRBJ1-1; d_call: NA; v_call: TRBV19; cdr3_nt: TGTGCCAGTAGTATATCTGCCGGGATAGAAGCTTTCTTT; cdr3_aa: CASSISAGIEAFF
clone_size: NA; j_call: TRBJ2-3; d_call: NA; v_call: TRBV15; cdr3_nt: TGTGCCACCAGCAGAGAAGCGTCAAGCCCCCTCTCCACAGATACGCAGTATTTT; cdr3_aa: CATSREASSPLSTDTQYF
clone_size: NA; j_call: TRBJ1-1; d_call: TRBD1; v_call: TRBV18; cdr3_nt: TGTGCCAGCTCACCACTTGAGACAGGGGAAAAAATTGAAGCTTTCTTT; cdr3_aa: CASSPLETGEKIEAFF
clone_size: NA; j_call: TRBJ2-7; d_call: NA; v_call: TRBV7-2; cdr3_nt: TGTGCCAGCAGCTTAAAATTCAGGACACCGTACTTC; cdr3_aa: CASSLKFRTPYF
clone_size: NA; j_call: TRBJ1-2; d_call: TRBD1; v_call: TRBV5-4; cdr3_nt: TGTGCCAGCACCAAAGGACAGGGGGATCATGGCTACACCTTC; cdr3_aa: CASTKGQGDHGYTF
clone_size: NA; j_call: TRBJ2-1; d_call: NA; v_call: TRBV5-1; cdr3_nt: TGCGCCAGCAGCTTGGCGGTGGCAGGGAGGCACAATGAGCAGTTCTTC; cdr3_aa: CASSLAVAGRHNEQFF
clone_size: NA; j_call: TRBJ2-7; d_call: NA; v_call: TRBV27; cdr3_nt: TGTGCCAGCAGCCCTTTGACAGATTACGAGCAGTACTTC; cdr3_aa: CASSPLTDYEQYF
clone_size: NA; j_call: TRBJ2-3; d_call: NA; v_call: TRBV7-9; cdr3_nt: TGTGCCAGCACTAACACAGGGTCAGATACGCAGTATTTT; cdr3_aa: CASTNTGSDTQYF
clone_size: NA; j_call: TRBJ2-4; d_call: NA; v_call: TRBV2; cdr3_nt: TGTGCCAGCAGTGACCCAGCGGTAGCCAAAAACATTCAGTACTTC; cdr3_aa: CASSDPAVAKNIQYF
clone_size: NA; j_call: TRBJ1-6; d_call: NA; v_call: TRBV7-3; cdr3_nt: TGTGCCAGCAGCTTTAAGGACAGTTCACCCCTCCACTTT; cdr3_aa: CASSFKDSSPLHF
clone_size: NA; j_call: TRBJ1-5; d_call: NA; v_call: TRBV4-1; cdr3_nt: TGCGCCAGCAGCCAAGTCAGCTTTGACATAAATCACCAGCCCCAGCATTTT; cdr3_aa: CASSQVSFDINHQPQHF
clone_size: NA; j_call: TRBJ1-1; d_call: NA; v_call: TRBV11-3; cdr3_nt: TGTGCCAGCAGCTTAGGGTCGGGTACCGCTTTCTTT; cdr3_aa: CASSLGSGTAFF
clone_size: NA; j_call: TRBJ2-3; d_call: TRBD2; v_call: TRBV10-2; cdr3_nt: TGCGCCAGCAGTGAATTGCTAGCGGGGGGTATCACAGATACGCAGTATTTT; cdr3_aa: CASSELLAGGITDTQYF
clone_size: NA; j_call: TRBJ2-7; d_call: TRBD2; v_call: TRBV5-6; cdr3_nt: TGTGCCAGCAGCCATCTAGCGGGAGTGGTCGAGCAGTACTTC; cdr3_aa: CASSHLAGVVEQYF
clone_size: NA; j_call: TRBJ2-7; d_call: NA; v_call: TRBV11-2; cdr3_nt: TGTGCCAGCAGCCCTAAGAAACCGGGTCATAAACCCTACGAGCAGTACTTC; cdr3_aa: CASSPKKPGHKPYEQYF
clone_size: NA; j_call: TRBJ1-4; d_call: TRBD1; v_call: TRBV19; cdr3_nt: TGTGCCAGTAGTAAGGGACAGGGAACGGGAAATGAAAAACTGTTTTTT; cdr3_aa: CASSKGQGTGNEKLFF
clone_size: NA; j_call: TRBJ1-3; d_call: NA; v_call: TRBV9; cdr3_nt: TGTGCCAGCAGCGTAGATGGCGGACACACTGGAAACACCATATATTTT; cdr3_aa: CASSVDGGHTGNTIYF
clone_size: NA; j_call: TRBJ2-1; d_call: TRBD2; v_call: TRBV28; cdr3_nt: TGTGCCAGCAGCCCCGGGACTAGCGGGAGTAGCCATGAGCAGTTCTTC; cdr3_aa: CASSPGTSGSSHEQFF
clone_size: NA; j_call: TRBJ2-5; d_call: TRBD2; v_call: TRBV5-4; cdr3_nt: TGTGCCAGCAGCCCTACTAGCGAAGAGACCCAGTACTTC; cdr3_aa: CASSPTSEETQYF
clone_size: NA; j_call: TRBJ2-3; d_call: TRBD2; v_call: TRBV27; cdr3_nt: TGTGCCAGCAGGTTGCTAGCGGGAGAGGGCAGCGCCCCGCAGTATTTT; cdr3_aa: CASRLLAGEGSAPQYF
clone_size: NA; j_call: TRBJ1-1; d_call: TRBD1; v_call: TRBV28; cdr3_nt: TGTGCCAGCACCGGGACAGGGGGCACTGAAGCTTTCTTT; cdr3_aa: CASTGTGGTEAFF
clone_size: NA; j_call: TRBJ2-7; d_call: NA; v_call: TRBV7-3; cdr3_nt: TGTGCCAGCAGGCCGTCAGGGAACTACGAGCAGTACTTC; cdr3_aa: CASRPSGNYEQYF
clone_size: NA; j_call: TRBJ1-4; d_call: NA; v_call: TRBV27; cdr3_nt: TGTGCCAGCAGTTTTCAGGGCTTGAATGAAAAACTGTTTTTT; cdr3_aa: CASSFQGLNEKLFF
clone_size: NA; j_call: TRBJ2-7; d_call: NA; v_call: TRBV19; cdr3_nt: TGTGCCAGTTCGGCGGGGATCCCAGCCTACGAGCAGTACTTC; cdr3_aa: CASSAGIPAYEQYF
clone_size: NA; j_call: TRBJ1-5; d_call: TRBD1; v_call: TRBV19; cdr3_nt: TGTGCCAGTAGCCTTGACAGGGATCAGCCCCAGCATTTT; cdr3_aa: CASSLDRDQPQHF
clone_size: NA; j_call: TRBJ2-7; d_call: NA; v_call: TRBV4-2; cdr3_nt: TGTGCCAGCAGCCCCCTGTTTCTTCTCGAGCAGTACTTC; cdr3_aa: CASSPLFLLEQYF
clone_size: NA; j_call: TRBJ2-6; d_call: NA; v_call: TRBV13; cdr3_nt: TGTGCCAGCAGAACGAGTCGGGGGGCCAACGTCCTGACTTTC; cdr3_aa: CASRTSRGANVLTF
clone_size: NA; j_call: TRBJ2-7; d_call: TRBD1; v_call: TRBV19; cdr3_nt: TGTGCCAGTAGTCGACAGGGGATCCCCTACGAGCAGTACTTC; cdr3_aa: CASSRQGIPYEQYF
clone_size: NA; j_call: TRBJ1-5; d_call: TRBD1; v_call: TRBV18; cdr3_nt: TGTGCCAGCTCACCCTTTGGACAGGACAGCAATCAGCCCCAGCATTTT; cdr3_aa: CASSPFGQDSNQPQHF
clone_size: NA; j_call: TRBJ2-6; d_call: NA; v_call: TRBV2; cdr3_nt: TGTGCCAGCACGAGGGCTGGGGCCAACGTCCTGACTTTC; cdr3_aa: CASTRAGANVLTF
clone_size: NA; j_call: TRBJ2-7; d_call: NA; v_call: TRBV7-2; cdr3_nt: TGTGCCAGCAGCTCCAGTTCCTACGAGCAGTACTTC; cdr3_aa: CASSSSSYEQYF
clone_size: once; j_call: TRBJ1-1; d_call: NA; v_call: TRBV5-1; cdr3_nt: TGCGCCAGCAGCTTCAGGGGAGAGGACGCTGAAGCTTTCTTT; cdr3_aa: CASSFRGEDAEAFF
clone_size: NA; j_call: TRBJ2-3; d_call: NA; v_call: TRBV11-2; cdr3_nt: TGTGCCAGCAGCTTAGGTGGGGCGCACACAGATACGCAGTATTTT; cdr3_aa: CASSLGGAHTDTQYF
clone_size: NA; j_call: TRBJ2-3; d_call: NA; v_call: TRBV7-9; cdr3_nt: TGTGCCAGCAGCTCGACACAGGGCGATACGCAGTATTTT; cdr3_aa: CASSSTQGDTQYF
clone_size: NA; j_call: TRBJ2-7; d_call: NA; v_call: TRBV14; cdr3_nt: TGTGCCAGCAGCCAAGTTAACAGGCCGCCCCTGGAGCAGTACTTC; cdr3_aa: CASSQVNRPPLEQYF
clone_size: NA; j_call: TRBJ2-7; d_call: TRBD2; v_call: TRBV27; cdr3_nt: TGTGCCAGCAGTTTATCGGGACTAGCGGGCCTCTACGAGCAGTACTTC; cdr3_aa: CASSLSGLAGLYEQYF
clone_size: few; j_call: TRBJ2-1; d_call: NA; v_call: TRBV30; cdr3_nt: TGTGCCTGGAGTGTACAGCCCAATGAGCAGTTCTTC; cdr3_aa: CAWSVQPNEQFF
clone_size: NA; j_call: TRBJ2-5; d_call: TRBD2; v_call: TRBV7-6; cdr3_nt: TGTGCCAGCAGCTTAGCGCCGGCTAGCGGGAGTCAAGAGACCCAGTACTTC; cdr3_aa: CASSLAPASGSQETQYF
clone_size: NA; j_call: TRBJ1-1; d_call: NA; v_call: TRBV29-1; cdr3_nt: TGCAGCGTTGGGGCGGGCCTGAACACTGAAGCTTTCTTT; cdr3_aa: CSVGAGLNTEAFF
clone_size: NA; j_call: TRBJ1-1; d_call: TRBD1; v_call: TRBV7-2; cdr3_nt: TGTGCCAGCAGGAGGGGGCAAAGCAGGAACACTGAAGCTTTCTTT; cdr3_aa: CASRRGQSRNTEAFF
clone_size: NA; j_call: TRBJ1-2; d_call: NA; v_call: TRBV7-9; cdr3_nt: TGTGCCAGCAGTCCCACGACAGTCAACTATGGCTACACCTTC; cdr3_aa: CASSPTTVNYGYTF
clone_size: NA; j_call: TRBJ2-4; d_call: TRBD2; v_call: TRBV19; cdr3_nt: TGTGCCAGTAGTATGCTAGCGGGAGGGCTTGTGAACATTCAGTACTTC; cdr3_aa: CASSMLAGGLVNIQYF
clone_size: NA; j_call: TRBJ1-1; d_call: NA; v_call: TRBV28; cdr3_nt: TGTGCCAGCAGTTTACCCCGACTGTACACTGAAGCTTTCTTT; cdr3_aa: CASSLPRLYTEAFF
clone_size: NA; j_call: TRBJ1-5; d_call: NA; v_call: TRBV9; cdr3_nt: TGTGCCAGCAGTCGGTTGGGCGCCAATCAGCCCCAGCATTTT; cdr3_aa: CASSRLGANQPQHF
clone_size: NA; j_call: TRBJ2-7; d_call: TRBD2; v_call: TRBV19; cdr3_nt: TGTGCCAGTCGCGGGGGAACCTACGAGCAGTACTTC; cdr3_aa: CASRGGTYEQYF
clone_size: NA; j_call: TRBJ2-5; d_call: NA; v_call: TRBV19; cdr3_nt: TGTGCCAGTAGTATAGTTGGGGGCCCCCAGTACTTC; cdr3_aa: CASSIVGGPQYF
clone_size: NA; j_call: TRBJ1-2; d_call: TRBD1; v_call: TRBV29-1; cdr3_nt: TGCAGCGCTGAAGCGATAAGGGACAGGGTAAACGGCTACACCTTC; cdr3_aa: CSAEAIRDRVNGYTF
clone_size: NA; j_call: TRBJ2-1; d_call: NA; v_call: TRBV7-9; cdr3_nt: TGTGCCAGCAGCCCCGCCGGGCTAGCAAGTAATGAGCAGTTCTTC; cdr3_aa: CASSPAGLASNEQFF
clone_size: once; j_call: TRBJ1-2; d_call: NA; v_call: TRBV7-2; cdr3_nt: TGTGCCAGCAGCTTACATCAGGGTGACTATGGCTACACCTTC; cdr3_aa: CASSLHQGDYGYTF
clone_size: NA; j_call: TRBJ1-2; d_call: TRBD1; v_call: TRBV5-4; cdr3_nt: TGTGCCAGCAGCCCCCGGGACAGGTACGCTTTGAGCTACACCTTC; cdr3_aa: CASSPRDRYALSYTF
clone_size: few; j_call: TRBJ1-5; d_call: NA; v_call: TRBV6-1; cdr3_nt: TGTGCCAGCAGACAACAGGGACCCCAGCATTTT; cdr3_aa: CASRQQGPQHF
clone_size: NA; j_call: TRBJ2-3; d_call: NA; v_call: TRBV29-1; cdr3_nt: TGCAGCGTCCGGGGGGACAGGATGTTTGCGCAGTATTTT; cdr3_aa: CSVRGDRMFAQYF